This T cell receptor (beta chain) is drawn from a study of T cell responses to AZD1222 COVID-19 vaccine. Turning to the study itself: Both about-4-week and about-12-week second-dose recipients were combined. Study-level results: All repertoire sampling was performed exclusively after the peak T cell response. AZD1222 recipients seropositive at baseline numbered only 6 or 7. Clonal diversity was possibly underestimated, and the donors were mostly white British, with more females.

Details on this clone: Its specificity is not known.

Measured with immunoSEQ multiplex PCR; TCRdb has only the in-frame clones, and not every one. Of 200,000 or so clones listed, 85% to 90% are singletons. CDR1 is MNHNS, CDR2 SASEGT, per germline. After removal of 0 bases from V and 8 bases from J, the junction contained 1 base not matched to a gene. The CDR3 is 13 residues long. The chain recombines TRBV6-1 with TRBJ1-5, with 7 positions matching TRBD1. The receptor's source is an adult in good health. The sample consisted of peripheral blood, taken on day 0 of AZD1222 vaccination. DNA of the CDR3: TGTGCCAGCAGTGAAGCGCAGGGGGAGCCCCAGCATTTT. It specifies CASSEAQGEPQHF.